The clone carrying this T cell receptor beta chain has ten or more counts. The source of the sample is a study of T cells in Graves' hyperthyroidism and ophthalmopathy. Together with thyroid ultrasound, orbital computed tomography, serum thyroxine and TRAb, clinical symptoms were used for diagnoses. Germline V gives CDR1 MNHEY, CDR2 SMNVEV (reference sequence). This CDR3 contains 14 residues. Trimming removed 4 bases from V and 3 bases from J, with 13 bases in between. TCR beta CDR3 region amplification was performed from RNA transcripts. The primer set for the first-round RT-PCR of the TCR CDR3 was HTBI. TCRdb itself ran the multiplex PCR reads through MiXCR, one entry per CDR3 protein. The sample records fewer than 550,000 distinct CDR3 sequences, about 24% being singletons.

Input material: blood. The source is a woman aged 25 to 39 with Graves' ophthalmopathy. This rearrangement joins TRBV27 to TRBJ2-7; D possibly uses TRBD1 or TRBD2 (6 bases each). The CDR3 DNA reads TGTGCCAGCAGTTCCCGGGGGCTACTCTACGAGCAGTACTTC. This gives the protein CASSSRGLLYEQYF.